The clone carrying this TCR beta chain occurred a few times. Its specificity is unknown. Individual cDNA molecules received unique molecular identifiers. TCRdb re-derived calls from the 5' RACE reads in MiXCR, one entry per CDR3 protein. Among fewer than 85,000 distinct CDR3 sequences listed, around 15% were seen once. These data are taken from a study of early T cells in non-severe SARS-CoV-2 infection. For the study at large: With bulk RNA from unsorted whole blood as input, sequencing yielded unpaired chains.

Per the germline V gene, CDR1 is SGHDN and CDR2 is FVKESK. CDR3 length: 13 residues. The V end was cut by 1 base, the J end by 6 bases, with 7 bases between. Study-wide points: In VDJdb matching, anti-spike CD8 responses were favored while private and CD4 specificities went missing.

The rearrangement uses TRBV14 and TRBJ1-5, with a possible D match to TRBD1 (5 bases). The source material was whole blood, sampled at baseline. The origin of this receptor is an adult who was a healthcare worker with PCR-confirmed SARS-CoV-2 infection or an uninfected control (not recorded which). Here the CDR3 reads CASSQGRGQPQHF. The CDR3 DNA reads TGTGCCAGCAGCCAAGGAAGGGGTCAGCCCCAGCATTTT.